One and the same sample provided the 9 T cell receptor beta chains below, sequenced in a study of blood T cell repertoires in COVID-19. TCRdb's table, derived via immunoSEQ multiplex PCR, lists solely in-frame clones and lacks some. The sample has 300,000 to 400,000 clones, around nine tenths seen once. The source material was PBMCs or T cells enriched from blood (not recorded which). The receptors derive from a man in his sixties who had recovered from COVID-19.

The chain is built from TRBV9 and TRBJ2-1; 13 bases are shared with TRBD2. With V trimmed by 4 bases and J by 6 bases, 4 bases remained unmatched. There are 15 residues in the CDR3. CDR1 and CDR2 (germline): SGDLS, YYNGEE. Here the CDR3 reads CASSQTSGRSNEQFF. The CDR3 DNA reads as TGTGCCAGCAGCCAGACTAGCGGGAGGAGCAATGAGCAGTTCTTC.

This clone was observed a single time. The chain has TRBV11-1 and TRBJ2-2; D is unresolved. V was shortened by 1 base and J by 3 bases, with 6 bases between the two germline ends. Germline V lookup: CDR1 SGHAT, CDR2 FQDESV (reference sequence). The CDR3 sequence is 14 residues long. The CDR3 reads CASSLVADTGELFF. CDR3 sequence (DNA): TGTGCCAGCAGCTTAGTTGCGGACACCGGGGAGCTGTTTTTT. Full variable domain (missing parts from reference TRBV11-1 and TRBJ2-2): EAEVAQSPRYKITEKSQAVAFWCDPISGHATLYWYRQILGQGPELLVQFQDESVVDDSQLPKDRFSAERLKGVDSTLKIQPAELGDSAMYLCASSLVADTGELFFGEGSRLTVL.

This chain connects TRBV3-1 (or the pseudogene TRBV3-2) to TRBJ2-7; TRBD2 might be the D (5 bases). This CDR3 spans 15 amino acids. With 1 base removed from V and 0 bases from J, the gap between germline ends came to 10 bases. CDR1 is LGHDT and CDR2 is YNNKEL in the germline V gene (reference sequence). CDR3 in DNA: TGTGCCAGCAGCCAAGTGATAGCGTACTCCTACGAGCAGTACTTC. Residues: CASSQVIAYSYEQYF.

This rearrangement joins TRBV2 to TRBJ2-1; D is uncertain. Germline CDR1 reads SNHLY; CDR2 reads FYNNEI. This CDR3 has 13 amino acids. The V gene lost 1 base and the J gene lost 5 bases, with 6 bases spanning the gap. CDR3 residues: CASSEVPNNEQFF. As DNA, the CDR3 is TGTGCCAGCAGTGAAGTTCCCAACAATGAGCAGTTCTTC.

The chain uses TRBV2 and TRBJ2-7; 11 bases align to TRBD1. The CDR3 is made up of 15 amino acids. Per germline, CDR1 SNHLY and CDR2 FYNNEI. Trimming removed 6 bases from V and 5 bases from J; junction bases left unmatched: 9. This CDR3 is CASSQDRGRDNEQYF. The CDR3 nucleotides read TGTGCCAGCAGCCAGGACAGGGGGCGAGATAACGAGCAGTACTTC.

The V gene is TRBV5-6, the J gene TRBJ1-3; no definite D call. V gave up 2 bases and J gave up 0 bases, with 12 bases separating them. Per the germline V gene, CDR1 is SGHDT and CDR2 is YYEEEE. This CDR3 contains 16 residues. The CDR3 protein is CASSFFTSGSGNTIYF. Written as DNA, the CDR3 is TGTGCCAGCAGCTTCTTTACCAGCGGCTCTGGAAACACCATATATTTT. Based on the CDR3 plus reference TRBV5-6 and TRBJ1-3, the full variable domain is DAGVTQSPTHLIKTRGQQVTLRCSPKSGHDTVSWYQQALGQGPQFIFQYYEEEERQRGNFPDRFSGHQFPNYSSELNVNALLLGDSALYLCASSFFTSGSGNTIYFGEGSWLTVV.

This chain joins TRBV5-6 and TRBJ1-5, with TRBD1 identical over 10 bases. CDR3 length equals 17 residues. J was trimmed by 4 bases and V by 3 bases; bases with no gene match: 10. Germline CDR1 reads SGHDT; CDR2 reads YYEEEE. The CDR3 protein is CASSWTGGLVANQPQHF. Written as DNA, the CDR3 is TGTGCCAGCAGCTGGACAGGGGGGTTAGTAGCAAATCAGCCCCAGCATTTT. Complete variable domain (other parts from reference TRBV5-6 and TRBJ1-5): DAGVTQSPTHLIKTRGQQVTLRCSPKSGHDTVSWYQQALGQGPQFIFQYYEEEERQRGNFPDRFSGHQFPNYSSELNVNALLLGDSALYLCASSWTGGLVANQPQHFGDGTRLSIL.

V usage is TRBV6-2 or TRBV6-3 and J usage is TRBJ1-5, with D possibly matching TRBD1 (6 bases). CDR1 MNHEY and CDR2 SVGEGT come from the germline V gene. Between the trimmed V and J ends, which lost 0 bases and 1 base, there was a span of 13 bases. The CDR3 has 17 residues. The chain's CDR3 is CASSYSYRAPSNQPQHF. In DNA form, the CDR3 reads TGTGCCAGCAGTTACTCTTACAGGGCACCGAGCAATCAGCCCCAGCATTTT.

This clone was counted only a few times. The chain joins TRBV6-5 to TRBJ1-2; 9 nucleotides agree with TRBD1. The CDR3 consists of 14 residues. Trimming took 10 bases from V and 3 from J; bases not matched to a gene: 9. CDR1 and CDR2 from the germline V gene are MNHEY and SVGAGI. The CDR3 DNA is TGTGCCACCAGATCCCGGGACAGGGACTATGGCTACACCTTC. Encoded protein: CATRSRDRDYGYTF.